This T cell receptor beta chain was found in a study of cytomegalovirus exposure and HLA in healthy donors. PCR employed 60 Vbeta and 13 Jbeta primers. Sequencing was performed with immunoSEQ multiplex PCR; in TCRdb, only in-frame clones are kept and a portion is missing. Seen here are around 90,000 clones, roughly 79% observed once, and the top ten hold 0.55% to 0.65%. V was pared by 8 bases and J by 8 bases, with 12 bases between. Per germline, CDR1 MNHEY and CDR2 SVGAGI. This CDR3 has 11 amino acids. Findings and caveats of the study: Association with HLA alleles at 0.05 false discovery rate was found for 15,000 to 20,000 TCR beta sequences in a later analysis. Among immune exposure information, only CMV serostatus was available.

On this clone: Its target is not known.

This sequence joins TRBV6-5 and TRBJ1-2; D remains ambiguous. Material: PBMCs. The source of this sequence is a man in his thirties or forties in good health and CMV-seronegative. The CDR3 protein is CASHSLWGYTF. CDR3 in DNA: TGTGCCAGCCATAGCCTCTGGGGCTACACCTTC.